This T cell receptor (beta chain) is drawn from a study of T cell changes during pregnancy in multiple sclerosis. The CDR3 consists of 12 residues. The germline V gene encodes CDR1 SQVTM and CDR2 ANQGSEA. V lost 0 bases and J 4 bases, leaving 7 bases between the germline ends. Profiling relied on immunoSEQ multiplex PCR, and the TCRdb table lists in-frame clones only, not all of them. This table holds tens of thousands of clones, 75% to 95% found once. Sequenced here: peripheral blood, sampled in the third trimester of pregnancy. V usage is TRBV29-1 and J usage is TRBJ2-7; D might be TRBD1 (6 bases). The clonotype comes from a female donor in good health, enrolled as a control in a pregnancy study. The chain's CDR3 is CSVEEQGYEQYF. The CDR3 coding sequence is TGCAGCGTTGAAGAACAGGGTTACGAGCAGTACTTC.